These 26 T cell receptor beta chains were all obtained from the same sample, sequenced in a study of CD8 T cells in Susac syndrome. An amount of RNA that ranged from about 0.45 to 1 ug was reverse transcribed with random hexamers. TCRdb re-called the immunoSEQ multiplex PCR reads with MiXCR, one entry per CDR3 protein. This repertoire shows about 190,000 distinct CDR3 sequences, about 91% found once; its top ten account for around 0.085%. Sequencing was done on a sample of CD4+ T cells from PBMCs. The receptors shown here come from a human donor with Susac syndrome.

The V and J genes are TRBV7-3 and TRBJ2-1; TRBD2 might be the D (5 bases). The V end was cut by 5 bases, the J end by 9 bases, with 20 bases between. This CDR3 is 15 amino acids long. Germline-derived CDR1 and CDR2 are SGHTA and FQGTGA. In DNA form, the CDR3 reads TGTGCCAGCAGCCCACGGGGTAGCAAGGATACTGAGCAGTTCTTC. This sequence encodes CASSPRGSKDTEQFF.

V is TRBV4-1 and J is TRBJ2-3; no clear D. The CDR3 covers 16 residues. The V end lost 4 bases, the J end lost 0 bases, and 14 bases lay between the germline ends. CDR1 and CDR2 from the germline V gene are MGHRA and YSYEKL. For the CDR3, the DNA is TGCGCCAGCAGCCGAAGGGTTGGGTCGAGCACAGATACGCAGTATTTT. Its protein is CASSRRVGSSTDTQYF.

This chain connects TRBV19 to TRBJ1-1, with D uncertain. CDR1 LNHDA and CDR2 SQIVND come from the germline V gene (reference sequence). This CDR3 has 12 amino acids. The ends were cut back, 6 bases at V and 1 base at J, with 6 bases in the middle. The DNA for the CDR3 is TGTGCCAGTAGCGATAAGAACACTGAAGCTTTCTTT. Translated, it gives CASSDKNTEAFF.

V usage is TRBV12-3 or TRBV12-4 and J usage is TRBJ1-1; D is unclear. Trimming left V 10 bases short and J 0 bases short, with 15 bases between. The CDR3 extends over 14 amino acids. The CDR3 protein is CATQSWGMNTEAFF. The CDR3 bases are TGTGCCACCCAAAGCTGGGGAATGAACACTGAAGCTTTCTTT.

The table lists this clonotype with a few counts. The chain joins TRBV27 to TRBJ1-2; the D gene is possibly TRBD1 (5 bases). Germline-derived CDR1 and CDR2 are MNHEY and SMNVEV (reference sequence). This CDR3 is built from 12 residues. Trimming took 2 bases from V and 8 from J, leaving 9 bases between them. DNA for the CDR3: TGTGCCAGCAGTTTACAAGGGGACGGCTACACCTTC. This translates into CASSLQGDGYTF.

This clonotype was seen a few times. The chain couples TRBV7-2 to TRBJ2-2; D is unresolved. V was trimmed by 1 base and J by 7 bases, leaving 4 bases between them. Germline lookup yields CDR1 SGHTA and CDR2 FQGNSA. The CDR3 contains 12 residues. The CDR3 nucleotides read TGTGCCAGCAGCTTAGAGGTCGGGGAGCTGTTTTTT. Translation gives CASSLEVGELFF.

A single count supports this clonotype. The rearrangement uses TRBV12-3 or TRBV12-4 and TRBJ2-3; 11 bases map to TRBD2. The CDR3 length is 19 residues. V lost 3 bases to trimming and J lost 2 bases; unmatched junction nucleotides: 13. The CDR3 DNA is TGTGCCAGCAGTTTGGGGGACGGGACTAGCGGAATATTCACAGATACGCAGTATTTT. This encodes CASSLGDGTSGIFTDTQYF.

This clonotype was counted only a few times. The chain couples TRBV11-2 to TRBJ2-5; tentatively, D is TRBD1 (5 bases). The V gene's germline CDR1 is SGHAT and CDR2 FQNNGV. This CDR3 has 16 amino acids. Trimming took off 1 base at V and 9 bases at J, with 21 bases between the two ends. CDR3 in DNA: TGTGCCAGCAGCTTAGTAGGCTCAAAGGGGCCCGAGGCCCAGTACTTC. Protein product: CASSLVGSKGPEAQYF.

J is TRBJ2-5 and V is TRBV18; the match to TRBD1 covers 7 bases. V was pared by 3 bases and J by 1 base, with 5 bases of the junction left unmatched. From germline, CDR1 is KGHSH and CDR2 LQKENI. The length of the CDR3 is 15 residues. The CDR3 nucleotides read TGTGCCAGCTCACCGATACAGGGGCTCCAAGAGACCCAGTACTTC. As protein: CASSPIQGLQETQYF.

The J gene is TRBJ1-5, the V gene TRBV29-1; D unresolved. The V gene lost 7 bases and the J gene lost 7 bases, with 17 bases spanning the gap. The CDR3 totals 13 residues. The germline gives CDR1 SQVTM, CDR2 ANQGSEA. This CDR3 is CSGSDGLSQPQHF. The CDR3 region has the DNA TGCAGCGGGTCGGACGGACTCTCCCAGCCCCAGCATTTT.

This clonotype has more than one count but fewer than ten. The rearrangement joins TRBV5-1 to TRBJ2-7; possibly TRBD1 for D (5 bases). The CDR3 extends over 12 amino acids. Germline values: CDR1 SGHRS, CDR2 YFSETQ. V was cut by 0 bases and J by 6 bases, with 7 bases left in between. In DNA form, the CDR3 reads TGCGCCAGCAGCTTGGCAGGGATCGAGCAGTACTTC. Translated, it gives CASSLAGIEQYF.

J is TRBJ2-1 and V is TRBV20-1; perhaps TRBD1 as D (5 bases). The ends were cut back, 3 bases at V and 5 bases at J, with 11 bases in the middle. The CDR3 extends over 13 amino acids. From germline, CDR1 is DFQATT and CDR2 SNEGSKA (reference sequence). The CDR3 DNA is TGCAGTGCTAGTAGGGGCCAGAACAATGAGCAGTTCTTC. Encoded protein: CSASRGQNNEQFF.

The chain combines TRBV20-1 with TRBJ2-1, with 13 bases identical to TRBD2. The CDR3 has 16 amino acids. The germline CDR1 and CDR2 sequences are DFQATT and SNEGSKA (reference sequence). Unmatched junction bases numbered 5, after V lost 4 bases and J lost 2 bases. The CDR3 DNA follows: TGCAGTGCTAACGACGGGACTAGCGGGACCTACAATGAGCAGTTCTTC. As protein: CSANDGTSGTYNEQFF.

This clonotype was picked up one time. V usage is TRBV6-5 and J usage is TRBJ1-2; D gene ambiguous. Germline values: CDR1 MNHEY, CDR2 SVGAGI. The CDR3 loop spans 14 amino acids. V shed 5 bases and J shed 0 bases, with 10 bases lying between them. This CDR3 reads CASSPLHSNYGYTF. The CDR3 DNA reads TGTGCCAGCAGTCCCTTGCACTCTAACTATGGCTACACCTTC.

V is TRBV6-1 and J is TRBJ2-1; 7 nucleotides align to TRBD2. CDR1 and CDR2 from the germline V gene are MNHNS and SASEGT. After removal of 5 bases from V and 8 bases from J, the junction contained 3 bases not matched to a gene. The CDR3 is made up of 12 amino acids. DNA for the CDR3: TGTGCCAGCAGTAAGCGGGGTTATGAGCAGTTCTTC. Amino acid sequence: CASSKRGYEQFF.

The chain is built from TRBV20-1 and TRBJ1-5; 11 bases map to TRBD1. CDR1 is DFQATT and CDR2 is SNEGSKA in the germline V gene (reference sequence). The CDR3 covers 15 residues. V dropped 1 base and J dropped 1; count of bases not matched to a gene: 0. The CDR3 region has the DNA TGCAGTGCTAGAGGGACAGGGGGCAGCAATCAGCCCCAGCATTTT. This sequence encodes CSARGTGGSNQPQHF.

J is TRBJ1-4 and V is TRBV24-1; D is possibly TRBD1 (6 bases). Germline V gene data show CDR1 as KGHDR and CDR2 as SFDVKD. V was pared by 7 bases and J by 8 bases, with 22 bases between. This CDR3 has 16 residues. The CDR3 is CATRLPTGLGREKLFF. As DNA, the CDR3 is TGTGCCACCAGATTACCGACAGGCCTTGGGAGGGAAAAACTGTTTTTT.

The chain carries TRBV14 and TRBJ2-1, with 8 bases identical to TRBD2. J lost 0 bases, V lost 6 bases, and 4 bases had no gene match. CDR1 SGHDN and CDR2 FVKESK come from the germline V gene. CDR3 length: 15 amino acids. The CDR3 reads CASRQTSGSYNEQFF. The CDR3 DNA reads as TGTGCCAGCAGGCAAACTAGCGGCTCCTACAATGAGCAGTTCTTC. Full variable domain (missing parts from reference TRBV14 and TRBJ2-1): EAGVTQFPSHSVIEKGQTVTLRCDPISGHDNLYWYRRVMGKEIKFLLHFVKESKQDESGMPNNRFLAERTGGTYSTLKVQPAELEDSGVYFCASRQTSGSYNEQFFGPGTRLTVL.

The chain carries TRBV7-9 and TRBJ1-6; D is uncertain. V lost 5 bases and J 7 bases, leaving 21 bases between the germline ends. There are 17 residues in the CDR3. Germline V gives CDR1 SEHNR, CDR2 FQNEAQ (reference sequence). The CDR3 protein is CASSPRPGIMGNSPLHF. In nucleotides, the CDR3 is TGTGCCAGCAGCCCACGACCGGGGATCATGGGAAATTCACCCCTCCACTTT.

J is TRBJ2-5 and V is TRBV5-1, with D tentatively TRBD2 (5 bases). Germline values: CDR1 SGHRS, CDR2 YFSETQ. CDR3 length: 12 residues. Trimming took 4 bases from V and 2 from J, leaving 6 bases between them. The CDR3 reads CASSRDQETQYF. The CDR3 DNA reads as TGCGCCAGCAGCCGGGATCAAGAGACCCAGTACTTC.

This sequence joins TRBV28 and TRBJ2-7; D possibly matches TRBD1 or TRBD2 (5 bases each). In germline, CDR1 is MDHEN, CDR2 SYDVKM. The CDR3 is 13 residues long. V shed 6 bases and J shed 3 bases, with 12 bases lying between them. CDR3 region: CASRPGPSYEQYF. CDR3 nucleotide sequence: TGTGCCAGCAGGCCGGGACCCAGCTACGAGCAGTACTTC.

This chain links TRBV7-9 with TRBJ2-7; TRBD1 agrees at 7 bases. CDR3 length equals 15 residues. The J segment lost 0 bases and the V segment lost 5 bases, leaving 7 bases of the junction unmatched. CDR1 is SEHNR, CDR2 FQNEAQ, per germline (reference sequence). Here the CDR3 reads CASSDPTGFSYEQYF. CDR3 nucleotide sequence: TGTGCCAGCAGCGACCCGACAGGGTTCTCCTACGAGCAGTACTTC.

This clonotype was seen only a few times. The CDR3: CASSLSGMNFGYTF. CDR3 in DNA: TGTGCCAGCAGCTTGAGTGGTATGAATTTCGGCTACACCTTC. The V gene is TRBV5-4, the J gene TRBJ1-2; D gene uncertain. The CDR3 sequence is 14 residues long. The germline gives CDR1 SGHNT, CDR2 YYREEE (reference sequence). Between the trimmed V and J ends, which lost 1 base and 8 bases, there was a span of 15 bases.

The genes are TRBV29-1 and TRBJ1-2; D might be TRBD1 (5 bases). The V gene's germline CDR1 is SQVTM and CDR2 ANQGSEA. V dropped 2 bases and J dropped 3 bases, with 10 bases sitting between them. The CDR3 extends over 13 amino acids. The CDR3: CSVERQYHYGYTF. CDR3 coding DNA: TGCAGCGTTGAAAGACAGTACCACTATGGCTACACCTTC.

The rearrangement uses TRBV24-1 and TRBJ2-5; D may match TRBD1 or TRBD2 (6 bases each). Germline V gene sequence: CDR1 KGHDR, CDR2 SFDVKD. This CDR3 comprises 14 residues. Trimming left V 4 bases short and J 9 bases short, with 17 bases between. The CDR3 DNA sequence: TGTGCCACCAGTGACCGGGGGACAACCGAGGCCCAGTACTTC. It encodes CATSDRGTTEAQYF.

V gene TRBV6-6 combines with J gene TRBJ2-7; 7 nucleotides agree with TRBD1. From germline, CDR1 is MNHNY and CDR2 SVGAGI (reference sequence). Germline trimming cut 7 bases from V and 4 bases from J; bases unmatched to any gene: 4. The CDR3 extends over 12 amino acids. CDR3 sequence reads: CASTGRGYEQYF. CDR3 DNA: TGTGCCAGCACTGGCAGGGGGTACGAGCAGTACTTC.